The 13 T cell receptor beta chains below come from one sample, sequenced in a study of cytomegalovirus exposure and HLA in healthy donors. Primers: 60 Vbeta forward and 13 Jbeta reverse. Measured with immunoSEQ multiplex PCR; TCRdb has only the in-frame clones, and not every one. Of about 120,000 clones listed, about three fifths are singletons. Specimen: PBMCs. Source of these receptors: a man aged 35-49 years in good health and CMV-seropositive.

The chain carries TRBV4-1 and TRBJ2-6; TRBD1 might be the D (6 bases). The CDR3 is made up of 16 amino acids. The germline CDR1 and CDR2 sequences are MGHRA and YSYEKL. V was cut by 1 base and J by 2 bases, with 9 bases left in between. The CDR3 protein is CASSQVWGPGANVLTF. In DNA, the CDR3 is TGCGCCAGCAGCCAAGTATGGGGGCCTGGGGCCAACGTCCTGACTTTC.

The genes are TRBV20-1 and TRBJ2-7, with a tentative D call TRBD1 (6 bases). Germline CDR1 reads DFQATT; CDR2 reads SNEGSKA (reference sequence). The CDR3 covers 11 residues. Trimming shortened V by 6 bases and J by 6 bases, and 12 bases separated the two germline ends. The CDR3 DNA reads as TGCAGTGCCCCTGTGGGGGCCGAGCAGTACTTC. It specifies CSAPVGAEQYF.

V gene TRBV5-1 combines with J gene TRBJ2-7; TRBD1 is a possible D gene (5 bases). This CDR3 is 15 amino acids long. Trimming removed 4 bases from V and 3 bases from J, with 17 bases in between. From germline, CDR1 is SGHRS and CDR2 YFSETQ. CDR3 coding DNA: TGCGCCAGCAGCCCTACCTTGGACACCCTCTACGAGCAGTACTTC. This encodes CASSPTLDTLYEQYF.

Notes on this clone: This specimen includes other DNA sequences encoding the same CDR3. The genes are TRBV7-2 and TRBJ2-2; 9 nucleotides match TRBD2. The V and J ends lost 1 base and 7 bases, in that order; junction bases with no gene match: 4. The CDR3 has 15 residues. Germline CDR1 reads SGHTA; CDR2 reads FQGNSA. The CDR3 loop is CASSLGLAGSGELFF. The CDR3 DNA reads as TGTGCCAGCAGCTTAGGGCTAGCGGGAAGCGGGGAGCTGTTTTTT.

J is TRBJ1-5 and V is TRBV7-2; 8 nucleotides agree with TRBD1. Per the germline V gene, CDR1 is SGHTA and CDR2 is FQGNSA. Unmatched junction bases numbered 5, after V lost 5 bases and J lost 5 bases. CDR3 size: 14 residues. The CDR3 sequence: CASSKDREDQPQHF. The CDR3 DNA reads TGTGCCAGCAGCAAGGACAGGGAAGATCAGCCCCAGCATTTT.

For the CDR3, the DNA is TGTGCCAGCAGCTTATACTTAGCGGGGACAGCTGGAAACACCATATATTTT. This encodes CASSLYLAGTAGNTIYF. The chain uses TRBV11-2 and TRBJ1-3, with 7 bases fitting TRBD1. The CDR3 runs to 17 residues. Germline assignment: CDR1 SGHAT and CDR2 FQNNGV. Trimming removed 2 bases from V and 2 bases from J; junction bases left unmatched: 9.

This clone appeared a single time. The rearrangement links TRBV7-2 to TRBJ2-2; D is possibly TRBD2 (5 bases). V lost 5 bases and J lost 3, with 13 bases in between. The CDR3 has 15 amino acids. CDR1 SGHTA and CDR2 FQGNSA come from the germline V gene. The CDR3 is CASSGRTVYTGELFF. CDR3 bases: TGTGCCAGCAGCGGACGGACTGTATACACCGGGGAGCTGTTTTTT. Using reference TRBV7-2 and TRBJ2-2 for the parts outside the CDR3, the full variable domain is GAGVSQSPSNKVTEKGKDVELRCDPISGHTALYWYRQSLGQGLEFLIYFQGNSAPDKSGLPSDRFSAERTGGSVSTLTIQRTQQEDSAVYLCASSGRTVYTGELFFGEGSRLTVL.

The rearrangement joins TRBV6-6 to TRBJ1-6; tentatively, D is TRBD1 (5 bases). Between the trimmed V and J ends, which lost 7 bases and 10 bases, there was a span of 11 bases. The CDR3 length is 12 residues. The V gene's germline CDR1 is MNHNY and CDR2 SVGAGI (reference sequence). The CDR3 nucleotides read TGTGCCAGCATGCAGGGCGAATCACCCCTCCACTTT. Residues: CASMQGESPLHF.

The CDR3 is CASSVGQGEAYEQYF. In DNA form, the CDR3 reads TGTGCCAGCAGCGTGGGACAGGGTGAGGCCTACGAGCAGTACTTC. This chain uses TRBV5-6 with TRBJ2-7, with 9 nucleotides matching TRBD1. The CDR3 extends over 15 amino acids. CDR1 is SGHDT and CDR2 is YYEEEE in the germline V gene. After removal of 4 bases from V and 2 bases from J, the junction contained 7 bases not matched to a gene.

The chain is built from TRBV6-5 and TRBJ2-3; D possibly corresponds to TRBD1 (6 bases). V lost 0 bases and J 1 base, leaving 11 bases between the germline ends. CDR3 length: 16 residues. CDR1 is MNHEY, CDR2 SVGAGI, per germline. CDR3 protein: CASSYSTGRGTDTQYF. The CDR3 nucleotides are TGTGCCAGCAGTTACTCGACAGGCAGGGGCACAGATACGCAGTATTTT.

Here the CDR3 DNA reads TGTGCCAGCAGCCCCCGGGGGGGGGCCTTCAATACGCAGTATTTT. Amino acid sequence: CASSPRGGAFNTQYF. The rearrangement links TRBV11-2 to TRBJ2-3; TRBD2 agrees at 8 bases. CDR3 length: 15 amino acids. CDR1 is SGHAT, CDR2 FQNNGV, per germline. V trimming: 5 bases; J trimming: 7 bases; junction bases outside the gene matches: 11. Combining the CDR3 with reference TRBV11-2 and TRBJ2-3 gives the whole variable domain EAGVAQSPRYKIIEKRQSVAFWCNPISGHATLYWYQQILGQGPKLLIQFQNNGVVDDSQLPKDRFSAERLKGVDSTLKIQPAKLEDSAVYLCASSPRGGAFNTQYFGPGTRLTVL.

CDR3 loop: CASSYSASDTQYF. The CDR3 nucleotides are TGTGCCAGCAGTTACTCGGCCTCAGATACGCAGTATTTT. The J gene is TRBJ2-3, the V gene TRBV6-6; no reliable D call. The CDR3 is made up of 13 amino acids. CDR1 is MNHNY, CDR2 SVGAGI, per germline (reference sequence). V lost 0 bases to trimming and J lost 4 bases, with 5 bases between them.

This clone occurred once. The rearrangement uses TRBV30 and TRBJ2-5; D may be TRBD1 (6 bases). The CDR3 loop spans 11 amino acids. Germline V gene sequence: CDR1 GTSNPN, CDR2 SVGIG (reference sequence). Between the trimmed V and J ends, which lost 4 bases and 5 bases, there was a span of 8 bases. The CDR3 loop is CAWIRGETQYF. DNA of the CDR3: TGTGCCTGGATCAGGGGTGAGACCCAGTACTTC. The full variable domain, rest sourced from reference TRBV30 and TRBJ2-5, is SQTIHQWPATLVQPVGSPLSLECTVEGTSNPNLYWYRQAAGRGLQLLFYSVGIGQISSEVPQNLSASRPQDRQFILSSKKLLLSDSGFYLCAWIRGETQYFGPGTRLLVL.